A selection of T cell receptor beta chains follows, all from one sample in a study of OX40 agonist ivuxolimab in advanced cancers. Libraries were prepared by immunoSEQ multiplex PCR; TCRdb keeps only in-frame clonotypes and omits some of them. The sample yields fewer than 50,000 clones, more than 80% seen once. The source was CD4+ or CD8+ T cells sorted from blood, collected in a trial of the OX40 agonist ivuxolimab. All receptors derive from an adult with an advanced solid tumor such as melanoma, head and neck, liver or kidney cancer. CDR3s leave out the opening cysteine and the closing phenylalanine or tryptophan. D genes are given only for firm matches. Clone size is given for some rows only: seen once, a few or many times, or a class if the clone is expanded.

cdr3_length	j_call	clone_size	d_call	v_call	cdr3_aa
12	TRBJ2-5	-	-	TRBV29-1	SASTRDWRETQY
13	TRBJ2-3	-	-	TRBV7-7	ASSFTASSTDTQY
14	TRBJ2-3	-	TRBD2	TRBV7-6	ASSPRTSGSSDTQY
15	TRBJ2-7	-	TRBD2	TRBV7-8	ASRERRLGGSPYEQY
14	TRBJ2-1	-	-	TRBV2	ASSDPGGGSYNEQF
11	TRBJ1-1	-	-	TRBV29-1	SVSGRQNTEAF
15	TRBJ2-2	few	-	TRBV27	ASSFPFLGVNTGELF
11	TRBJ1-2	-	TRBD1	TRBV5-4	ASSRTGGDGYT
13	TRBJ1-4	-	-	TRBV4-3	ASSQGQTTNEKLF
11	TRBJ1-4	-	-	TRBV29-1	SVRPGANEKLF
13	TRBJ2-7	-	TRBD1	TRBV19	ASSIGQGVSYEQY
11	TRBJ1-1	once	-	TRBV5-1	ASSLRPDTEAF
11	TRBJ2-1	-	TRBD2	TRBV29-1	SVQGRERNEQF
12	TRBJ1-2	once	-	TRBV14	ASSAKQLNYGYT
13	TRBJ2-1	-	TRBD2	TRBV7-3	ASSFISGRYNEQF
11	TRBJ2-3	-	-	TRBV11-1	ASSNGPTDTQY
14	TRBJ2-1	-	-	TRBV5-4	ASSLGGSGGYNEQF
10	TRBJ1-5	-	-	TRBV2	ASRASNQPQH
13	TRBJ2-3	-	-	TRBV27	ASSLSVSDTDTQY
13	TRBJ2-7	once	-	TRBV7-8	ASSLFRTTSYEQY
13	TRBJ1-6	-	-	TRBV5-4	ASSLATGRGSPLH
13	TRBJ1-5	-	-	TRBV7-9	ASSAAGQGGQPQH
13	TRBJ1-4	-	-	TRBV6-5	ASSYSTEVGEKLF
13	TRBJ2-5	-	TRBD1	TRBV18	ASSPGTGAGMSQY
14	TRBJ1-1	-	-	TRBV7-6	ASSLVLGRENTEAF
12	TRBJ1-1	-	-	TRBV18	ASSPGMTNTEAF
11	TRBJ1-5	once	-	TRBV5-1	ASSLGTEQPQH
12	TRBJ2-4	-	TRBD2	TRBV18	ASSPLGTSDIQY
13	TRBJ2-2	-	TRBD2	TRBV11-2	ASSRLALSTGELF
12	TRBJ2-1	-	-	TRBV4-1	ASSLINSYNEQF
13	TRBJ2-7	-	-	TRBV28	ASSLRGAGSYEQY
16	TRBJ1-3	-	TRBD1	TRBV7-8	ASSLVQSLQGVGDTIY
9	TRBJ1-2	-	-	TRBV29-1	STRENYGYT
13	TRBJ1-1	once	-	TRBV4-2	ASSQDWGLNTEAF
11	TRBJ2-5	-	-	TRBV18	ASSLQGRETQY
13	TRBJ2-2	-	-	TRBV9	ASSVDTVNTGELF
11	TRBJ2-7	-	-	TRBV4-2	ASSQGASYEQY
10	TRBJ1-2	few	-	TRBV29-1	SARVANYGYT
12	TRBJ2-7	-	-	TRBV6-5	ASRFQRYSYEQY
15	TRBJ2-1	-	-	TRBV5-1	ASSLTATPYSYNEQF
12	TRBJ2-7	-	-	TRBV6-1	ASSAGGTPYEQY
13	TRBJ2-5	-	TRBD2	TRBV7-7	ASSFGLGMGETQY
12	TRBJ2-5	-	TRBD1	TRBV9	ASSSHQGEETQY
15	TRBJ1-4	few	-	TRBV9	ASSVGDQAYGNEKLF
11	TRBJ2-5	-	-	TRBV7-9	ASSFIPGWTQY
13	TRBJ2-3	-	-	TRBV2	ASSERGPDTDTQY
13	TRBJ2-5	-	-	TRBV5-5	ASSATGSGVGTQY
11	TRBJ2-7	-	-	TRBV4-1	ASSFTGSYEQY
13	TRBJ2-1	-	-	TRBV27	ASTNGAGWSNEQF
12	TRBJ2-2	-	TRBD1	TRBV7-3	ASSLDRVTGELF
12	TRBJ1-4	-	TRBD1	TRBV7-2	ASSLIPGGEKLF
14	TRBJ2-5	few	-	TRBV27	ASSLLSQGESETQY
14	TRBJ2-3	-	TRBD2	TRBV7-2	ASSSRTSGSTDTQY
13	TRBJ2-3	-	-	TRBV5-1	ASAGGSGGADTQY
11	TRBJ1-1	-	-	TRBV7-9	ASSRTGNTEAF